The 18 T cell receptor beta chains reported below all come from one sample, sequenced in a study of Tregs in tolerant kidney transplant recipients. Data came from immunoSEQ multiplex PCR; TCRdb stores just in-frame clones and leaves some out. The sample's table shows around 33,000 clones. Related graft donors supplied nonmyeloablative bone marrow transplants, and mixed chimerism was transient. Sequencing was performed on CD4+ T cells from blood (PBMCs), taken 24 months after the transplant. All receptors derive from a human patient who received a combined kidney and bone marrow transplant. Some T cells here may be from the graft donor.

As to this clone: The CDR3 end falls 3 residues outside the read, so it is completed with the germline J gene. The rearrangement joins TRBV7-9 to TRBJ1-4; a possible D gene is TRBD1 (5 bases). This CDR3 has 15 amino acids. Germline CDR1 and CDR2: SEHNR and FQNEAQ (reference sequence). The V and J ends lost 5 bases and 1 base respectively, with 11 bases between them. Here the CDR3 reads CASSPQGVTNEKLFF. The CDR3 DNA, read in part, is TGTGCCAGCAGCCCTCAAGGGGTAACTAATGAAAAA.

Concerning this clone itself: The read terminates 3 residues before the CDR3 end, so the remaining end is supplied by the germline J gene. This chain uses TRBV10-2 with TRBJ1-1; D uncertain. Deletions cut 7 bases from V and 0 bases from J, with 21 bases between. This CDR3 has 17 residues. CDR1 is WSHSY and CDR2 is SAAADI in the germline V gene. CDR3 loop: CASNPLRPETLNTEAFF. The covered CDR3 bases are TGCGCCAGCAACCCTCTCCGGCCCGAGACATTGAACACTGAA.

This CDR3 is CSASKTGPYQETQYF. CDR3 DNA (partial): TGCAGTGCTAGCAAAACAGGGCCATACCAAGAGACC. V is TRBV20-1 and J is TRBJ2-5; a possible D gene is TRBD1 (6 bases). The CDR3 end is not reached by the read, which stops 3 residues before it; the germline J gene fills it in. The V gene's germline CDR1 is DFQATT and CDR2 SNEGSKA (reference sequence). V dropped 3 bases and J dropped 0 bases, with 14 bases sitting between them. This CDR3 contains 15 residues.

About this clone: Sequencing ends 3 residues short of the CDR3 end; the germline J gene provides the rest. The chain carries TRBV18 and TRBJ2-1; 12 bases agree with TRBD2. The trim removed 2 bases at V and 6 bases at J, leaving 5 bases unmatched. The CDR3 consists of 16 residues. Germline V CDR1 and CDR2: KGHSH, LQKENI. Here the CDR3 reads CASSPNGLAGSNEQFF. The CDR3 bases that were read are TGTGCCAGCTCACCAAACGGACTAGCGGGAAGCAATGAG.

A remark on this clone: Sequencing ends 3 residues short of the CDR3 end; the germline J gene provides the rest. The genes are TRBV18 and TRBJ2-5, with 7 nucleotides matching TRBD2. V was pared by 3 bases and J by 4 bases, with 2 bases of the junction left unmatched. The CDR3 runs to 13 residues. Germline V lookup: CDR1 KGHSH, CDR2 LQKENI. The sequenced CDR3 bases are TGTGCCAGCTCACCCATAGCGGGAGAGACC. Translating it yields CASSPIAGET. From start to end, the CDR3 is CASSPIAGETQYF. The complete variable domain, with remaining parts taken from reference TRBV18 and TRBJ2-5, reads NAGVMQNPRHLVRRRGQEARLRCSPMKGHSHVYWYRQLPEEGLKFMVYLQKENIIDESGMPKERFSAEFPKEGPSILRIQQVVRGDSAAYFCASSPIAGETQYFGPGTRLLVL.

To note about this clone: The read finishes 3 residues shy of the CDR3 end, and the germline J gene is used to complete it. This rearrangement joins TRBV30 to TRBJ2-5; TRBD1 agrees at 8 bases. The V gene's germline CDR1 is GTSNPN and CDR2 SVGIG (reference sequence). V was pared by 0 bases and J by 5 bases, with 5 bases of the junction left unmatched. CDR3 length: 14 amino acids. The CDR3 DNA, read in part, is TGTGCCTGGAGTGTACAGGACAGGGCGGAGACC. Amino acid sequence: CAWSVQDRAET. The CDR3 in full is CAWSVQDRAETQYF.

With regard to this clone: The read falls 3 residues short of the CDR3 end, and the missing part is taken from the germline J gene. The genes are TRBV18 and TRBJ2-3; possible D gene TRBD2, 5 bases. The CDR3 totals 15 residues. V was pared by 3 bases and J by 4 bases, with 14 bases between. Per the germline V gene, CDR1 is KGHSH and CDR2 is LQKENI. CDR3 DNA, as far as it was read: TGTGCCAGCTCACCCCAATCGAGTAGCGCAGATACG. It encodes CASSPQSSSADT. The whole CDR3 reads CASSPQSSSADTQYF.

For this clone: The CDR3 end falls 3 residues outside the read, so it is completed with the germline J gene. This chain connects TRBV10-3 to TRBJ2-7, with D uncertain. Germline CDR1 reads ENHRY; CDR2 reads SYGVKD. This CDR3 is built from 12 residues. The V gene lost 6 bases and the J gene lost 4 bases, with 10 bases spanning the gap. The CDR3 sequence is CAIRHSTYEQYF. Partial CDR3 DNA: TGTGCCATCAGACACAGCACTTACGAG.

Of note for this clone: Read sequence stops 3 residues before the CDR3 end, and the germline J gene provides the missing end. This chain uses TRBV4-1 with TRBJ1-2; 10 bases fit TRBD1. The CDR3 loop spans 17 amino acids. Germline CDR1 and CDR2: MGHRA and YSYEKL. The trim removed 0 bases at V and 5 bases at J, leaving 9 bases unmatched. The sequenced CDR3 bases are TGCGCCAGCAGCCAAGATGGTCTGACAGGGGGCTGGTATGGC. Amino acid sequence: CASSQDGLTGGWYG. In full, the CDR3 reads CASSQDGLTGGWYGYTF.

In the case of this clone: The CDR3 goes on 3 residues after the read ends, and that part is filled in from the germline J gene. This sequence joins TRBV7-2 and TRBJ2-5, with D tentatively TRBD2 (5 bases). CDR3 length equals 15 residues. With 1 base removed from V and 1 base from J, the gap between germline ends came to 10 bases. CDR1 and CDR2 from the germline V gene are SGHTA and FQGNSA. The DNA read from the CDR3 is TGTGCCAGCAGCTTAGTCCTAGCCCCCCAAGAGACC. Translating gives CASSLVLAPQET. The entire CDR3 sequence reads CASSLVLAPQETQYF. Full variable domain (remainder filled in from reference TRBV7-2 and TRBJ2-5): GAGVSQSPSNKVTEKGKDVELRCDPISGHTALYWYRQSLGQGLEFLIYFQGNSAPDKSGLPSDRFSAERTGGSVSTLTIQRTQQEDSAVYLCASSLVLAPQETQYFGPGTRLLVL.

Comment on this clone: The read ends 3 residues shy of where the CDR3 ends; the end is completed using the germline J gene. This chain joins TRBV20-1 and TRBJ2-3, with D perhaps TRBD1 (6 bases). Germline V gene lookup returns CDR1 DFQATT and CDR2 SNEGSKA (reference sequence). The CDR3 loop spans 14 amino acids. The V and J ends lost 3 bases and 2 bases respectively, with 12 bases between them. The chain's CDR3 is CSARRDTNTDTQYF. The part of the CDR3 DNA that was read is TGCAGTGCTAGGAGGGACACTAACACAGATACG.

On this clone itself: The CDR3 end is not reached by the read, which stops 3 residues before it; the germline J gene fills it in. The chain combines TRBV20-1 with TRBJ2-1; 8 nucleotides line up with TRBD2. Looked up from germline, CDR1 is DFQATT and CDR2 is SNEGSKA (reference sequence). This CDR3 region has 14 residues. The ends lost 4 bases at V and 5 bases at J; junction bases unmatched: 7. This chain's CDR3 is CSATGLARDNEQFF. CDR3 bases read: TGCAGTGCTACCGGACTAGCCCGAGACAATGAG.

About this clone: From the germline J gene comes the end of the CDR3, since the read stops 3 residues before it. The V call is TRBV7-3, the J call TRBJ2-1; D call uncertain. Germline V gene lookup returns CDR1 SGHTA and CDR2 FQGTGA. Trimming cost V 5 bases and J 0 bases, with 17 bases left between them. The CDR3 is 17 amino acids. The CDR3 reads CASSPGGVSASYNEQFF. The sequenced CDR3 bases are TGTGCCAGCAGCCCCGGCGGTGTGAGCGCCTCCTACAATGAG.

To note about this clone: Coverage ceases 3 residues before the CDR3 finishes, and the germline J gene fills in the end. The chain uses TRBV13 and TRBJ2-7; 9 bases match TRBD2. The CDR3 totals 16 residues. The ends lost 7 bases at V and 5 bases at J; junction bases unmatched: 15. The germline V gene has CDR1 PRHDT and CDR2 FYEKMQ (reference sequence). The CDR3 is CASTQAMVSGRDEQYF. The sequenced part of the CDR3 DNA is TGTGCCAGCACCCAGGCGATGGTTAGCGGGAGAGACGAG. The full variable domain, its missing parts supplied by reference TRBV13 and TRBJ2-7, is AAGVIQSPRHLIKEKRETATLKCYPIPRHDTVYWYQQGPGQDPQFLISFYEKMQSDKGSIPDRFSAQQFSDYHSELNMSSLELGDSALYFCASTQAMVSGRDEQYFGPGTRLTVT.

To note about this clone: The read falls 3 residues short of the CDR3 end, and the missing part is taken from the germline J gene. This rearrangement joins TRBV18 to TRBJ1-4; 7 positions match TRBD1. Germline trimming cut 7 bases from V and 8 bases from J; bases unmatched to any gene: 7. The CDR3 is 13 residues long. Germline CDR1 reads KGHSH; CDR2 reads LQKENI. CDR3 DNA (partial): TGTGCCAGCTTTGCCGGGACAGAAGAAAAA. It is translated as CASFAGTEEK. The CDR3 reads in full as CASFAGTEEKLFF.

Notes on this clone: The read gets to within 3 residues of the CDR3 end, and the germline J gene fills in the rest. The genes are TRBV20-1 and TRBJ1-4; TRBD1 agrees at 8 bases. V lost 1 base and J lost 7; bases outside the gene matches: 5. CDR3 length equals 14 residues. CDR1 is DFQATT, CDR2 SNEGSKA, per germline (reference sequence). CDR3 in amino acids: CSARGTGYIEKLFF. CDR3 DNA, as far as it was read: TGCAGTGCTAGAGGGACAGGGTATATTGAAAAA.

As regards this clone: Sequencing ends 3 residues short of the CDR3 end; the germline J gene provides the rest. The rearrangement joins TRBV20-1 to TRBJ2-2; 9 bases line up with TRBD2. The CDR3 contains 15 residues. The junction had 5 bases not matched to a gene; V was cut back by 5 bases and J by 1 base. Looked up from germline, CDR1 is DFQATT and CDR2 is SNEGSKA (reference sequence). The CDR3 reads CSAPLAGWNTGELFF. Partial CDR3 DNA: TGCAGTGCTCCGCTAGCGGGGTGGAACACCGGGGAG.

Of note for this clone: The CDR3 end is not reached by the read, which stops 3 residues before it; the germline J gene fills it in. This chain links TRBV18 with TRBJ1-5, with 7 positions matching TRBD1. CDR3 length: 16 residues. The germline V gene encodes CDR1 KGHSH and CDR2 LQKENI. V lost 1 base and J lost 5; bases outside the gene matches: 8. CDR3 DNA, as far as it was read: TGTGCCAGCTCACCACTTACTTGGACAGGCGATCAGCCC. Translated, it gives CASSPLTWTGDQP. The full CDR3 is CASSPLTWTGDQPQHF.